The rows below give T cell receptor beta chains drawn from one sample of a study of blood T cell repertoires in COVID-19. Data came from immunoSEQ multiplex PCR; TCRdb stores just in-frame clones and leaves some out. The sample yields more than 200,000 clones, about 87% seen once. The sequenced material came from PBMCs or T cells enriched from blood (not recorded which). The receptors derive from a woman between 50 and 59 years old who had recovered from COVID-19. Each CDR3 is given with its conserved first and last residue. The order of the fields is CDR3 protein, CDR3 DNA, clone size, V gene, CDR3 length, J gene, D gene. A D gene is named only where the DNA matches it firmly. Rows give clone size only sometimes, using once, few, many, or a class for an expanded clone.

cdr3_aa: CASSLARDWTEAFF
cdr3_nt: TGTGCCAGCAGCTTAGCTCGGGATTGGACTGAAGCTTTCTTT
clone_size: once
v_call: TRBV7-8
cdr3_length: 14
j_call: TRBJ1-1
d_call: -

cdr3_aa: CASRAGTGTYEQYF
cdr3_nt: TGTGCCAGTAGAGCCGGGACAGGGACTTACGAGCAGTACTTC
clone_size: -
v_call: TRBV19
cdr3_length: 14
j_call: TRBJ2-7
d_call: TRBD1

cdr3_aa: CAISEPGQAPTYEQYF
cdr3_nt: TGTGCCATCAGTGAACCGGGACAAGCGCCGACCTACGAGCAGTACTTC
clone_size: -
v_call: TRBV10-3
cdr3_length: 16
j_call: TRBJ2-7
d_call: -

cdr3_aa: CASRAPVYSNQPQHF
cdr3_nt: TGTGCCAGCAGAGCGCCGGTGTATAGCAATCAGCCCCAGCATTTT
clone_size: -
v_call: TRBV28
cdr3_length: 15
j_call: TRBJ1-5
d_call: -

cdr3_aa: CAWSDGRLSEQYF
cdr3_nt: TGTGCCTGGAGTGATGGTAGATTAAGCGAGCAGTACTTC
clone_size: once
v_call: TRBV30
cdr3_length: 13
j_call: TRBJ2-7
d_call: -

cdr3_aa: CASSPLQGENSPLHF
cdr3_nt: TGTGCCAGCAGTCCCCTACAGGGAGAAAATTCACCCCTCCACTTT
clone_size: -
v_call: TRBV28
cdr3_length: 15
j_call: TRBJ1-6
d_call: -

cdr3_aa: CSVAGYNEQFF
cdr3_nt: TGCAGCGTTGCAGGGTACAATGAGCAGTTCTTC
clone_size: once
v_call: TRBV29-1
cdr3_length: 11
j_call: TRBJ2-1
d_call: -

cdr3_aa: CASSGTSGHTGELFF
cdr3_nt: TGTGCCAGCAGCGGTACTAGCGGCCACACCGGGGAGCTGTTTTTT
clone_size: -
v_call: TRBV9
cdr3_length: 15
j_call: TRBJ2-2
d_call: TRBD2

cdr3_aa: CASSLTENNYGYTF
cdr3_nt: TGTGCCAGCTCACTGACGGAGAATAACTATGGCTACACCTTC
clone_size: -
v_call: TRBV18
cdr3_length: 14
j_call: TRBJ1-2
d_call: -

cdr3_aa: CASSPGAGGTEAFF
cdr3_nt: TGTGCCAGCTCACCAGGGGCGGGGGGCACTGAAGCTTTCTTT
clone_size: -
v_call: TRBV18
cdr3_length: 14
j_call: TRBJ1-1
d_call: -

cdr3_aa: CASSPHGGEGTDTQYF
cdr3_nt: TGTGCCAGCAGCCCCCACGGGGGAGAGGGCACAGATACGCAGTATTTT
clone_size: -
v_call: TRBV9
cdr3_length: 16
j_call: TRBJ2-3
d_call: -

cdr3_aa: CASSYSTRNSYEQYF
cdr3_nt: TGTGCCAGCAGTTACTCGACTAGGAACTCCTACGAGCAGTACTTC
clone_size: few
v_call: TRBV6-5
cdr3_length: 15
j_call: TRBJ2-7
d_call: -

cdr3_aa: CATSRDVGGFYEQYF
cdr3_nt: TGTGCCACCAGCAGAGATGTCGGGGGGTTCTACGAGCAGTACTTC
clone_size: -
v_call: TRBV15
cdr3_length: 15
j_call: TRBJ2-7
d_call: TRBD2

cdr3_aa: CASRSTRGTSPPFNEQFF
cdr3_nt: TGTGCCAGCCGTTCGACGCGGGGGACTAGCCCCCCCTTCAATGAGCAGTTCTTC
clone_size: -
v_call: TRBV27
cdr3_length: 18
j_call: TRBJ2-1
d_call: TRBD2

cdr3_aa: CASSLSGMNTEAFF
cdr3_nt: TGCGCCAGCAGCTTGTCCGGTATGAACACTGAAGCTTTCTTT
clone_size: once
v_call: TRBV5-1
cdr3_length: 14
j_call: TRBJ1-1
d_call: -

cdr3_aa: CASSATGVEKLFF
cdr3_nt: TGTGCCAGTAGTGCTACAGGGGTCGAAAAACTGTTTTTT
clone_size: -
v_call: TRBV19
cdr3_length: 13
j_call: TRBJ1-4
d_call: TRBD1

cdr3_aa: CASSQVTSLTEAFF
cdr3_nt: TGTGCCAGCAGCCAAGTGACATCTTTGACGGAAGCTTTCTTT
clone_size: -
v_call: TRBV14
cdr3_length: 14
j_call: TRBJ1-1
d_call: -

cdr3_aa: CASSFKRTGAGNTIYF
cdr3_nt: TGTGCCAGCAGCTTCAAGAGGACAGGGGCTGGAAACACCATATATTTT
clone_size: -
v_call: TRBV7-8
cdr3_length: 16
j_call: TRBJ1-3
d_call: TRBD1

cdr3_aa: CASRLREGPYNEQFF
cdr3_nt: TGCGCCAGCAGGTTGCGGGAGGGCCCCTACAATGAGCAGTTCTTC
clone_size: -
v_call: TRBV5-1
cdr3_length: 15
j_call: TRBJ2-1
d_call: TRBD2

cdr3_aa: CASSQRVTVNTEAFF
cdr3_nt: TGTGCCAGCTCACAGAGGGTCACGGTGAACACTGAAGCTTTCTTT
clone_size: -
v_call: TRBV18
cdr3_length: 15
j_call: TRBJ1-1
d_call: -

cdr3_aa: CASSLGDREAFF
cdr3_nt: TGTGCCAGCAGCTTAGGGGACAGAGAAGCTTTCTTT
clone_size: -
v_call: TRBV7-9
cdr3_length: 12
j_call: TRBJ1-1
d_call: TRBD1

cdr3_aa: CASSLRLAGSTDTQYF
cdr3_nt: TGTGCCAGCAGCTTGCGTCTAGCGGGTAGCACAGATACGCAGTATTTT
clone_size: -
v_call: TRBV5-4
cdr3_length: 16
j_call: TRBJ2-3
d_call: TRBD2

cdr3_aa: CASSETGQGYGYTF
cdr3_nt: TGTGCCAGCAGCGAGACGGGACAGGGATATGGCTACACCTTC
clone_size: -
v_call: TRBV3-1/TRBV3-2
cdr3_length: 14
j_call: TRBJ1-2
d_call: TRBD1

cdr3_aa: CASAVNTEAFF
cdr3_nt: TGTGCCAGCGCGGTGAACACTGAAGCTTTCTTT
clone_size: -
v_call: TRBV2
cdr3_length: 11
j_call: TRBJ1-1
d_call: -

cdr3_aa: CASSLASTANEKLFF
cdr3_nt: TGTGCCAGCAGCTTAGCGTCAACGGCTAATGAAAAACTGTTTTTT
clone_size: -
v_call: TRBV7-9
cdr3_length: 15
j_call: TRBJ1-4
d_call: -

cdr3_aa: CASSELRTDLPNQPQHF
cdr3_nt: TGTGCCAGCAGTGAACTTCGGACAGACTTACCTAATCAGCCCCAGCATTTT
clone_size: -
v_call: TRBV2
cdr3_length: 17
j_call: TRBJ1-5
d_call: -

cdr3_aa: CASSSPGGTGNGYTF
cdr3_nt: TGTGCCAGCAGTTCCCCCGGGGGGACAGGGAACGGCTACACCTTC
clone_size: -
v_call: TRBV27
cdr3_length: 15
j_call: TRBJ1-2
d_call: TRBD1

cdr3_aa: CASRQGGYEQYF
cdr3_nt: TGTGCCTCAAGACAGGGGGGGTACGAGCAGTACTTC
clone_size: -
v_call: TRBV6-5
cdr3_length: 12
j_call: TRBJ2-7
d_call: TRBD1

cdr3_aa: CASSLLTGGPDEQFF
cdr3_nt: TGTGCCAGCAGCTTATTGACGGGAGGTCCCGATGAGCAGTTCTTC
clone_size: -
v_call: TRBV7-2
cdr3_length: 15
j_call: TRBJ2-1
d_call: TRBD2

cdr3_aa: CASTNRPNTGELFF
cdr3_nt: TGTGCCAGCACGAACAGGCCGAACACCGGGGAGCTGTTTTTT
clone_size: -
v_call: TRBV2
cdr3_length: 14
j_call: TRBJ2-2
d_call: -

cdr3_aa: CASSQSMLSYGYTF
cdr3_nt: TGTGCCAGCAGCCAATCTATGCTTTCCTATGGCTACACCTTC
clone_size: -
v_call: TRBV3-1/TRBV3-2
cdr3_length: 14
j_call: TRBJ1-2
d_call: -

cdr3_aa: CASSMGTGSYEQYF
cdr3_nt: TGTGCCAGCAGCATGGGGACTGGATCCTACGAGCAGTACTTC
clone_size: -
v_call: TRBV7-8
cdr3_length: 14
j_call: TRBJ2-7
d_call: -

cdr3_aa: CASSTGTSGRGSGIQYF
cdr3_nt: TGTGCCAGCAGCACGGGGACTAGCGGGAGGGGCTCGGGCATTCAGTACTTC
clone_size: -
v_call: TRBV5-4
cdr3_length: 17
j_call: TRBJ2-4
d_call: TRBD2

cdr3_aa: CASSRTGTGPYEQYF
cdr3_nt: TGTGCCAGCAGCAGAACCGGGACAGGCCCCTACGAGCAGTACTTC
clone_size: -
v_call: TRBV27
cdr3_length: 15
j_call: TRBJ2-7
d_call: TRBD1

cdr3_aa: CASSLGHRVTSSSPLHF
cdr3_nt: TGTGCCAGCAGCTTAGGTCACAGGGTCACTAGTAGCTCACCCCTCCACTTT
clone_size: -
v_call: TRBV7-6
cdr3_length: 17
j_call: TRBJ1-6
d_call: -

cdr3_aa: CASSAASGLAGYNEQFF
cdr3_nt: TGTGCCAGCAGCGCCGCCTCAGGGCTAGCGGGGTACAATGAGCAGTTCTTC
clone_size: -
v_call: TRBV11-2
cdr3_length: 17
j_call: TRBJ2-1
d_call: TRBD2

cdr3_aa: CAGRPSGSNEQFF
cdr3_nt: TGTGCCGGCCGCCCTAGTGGGTCCAATGAGCAGTTCTTC
clone_size: -
v_call: TRBV30
cdr3_length: 13
j_call: TRBJ2-1
d_call: -

cdr3_aa: CASSLGTSATPSYEQYF
cdr3_nt: TGTGCCAGCAGCTTAGGGACTAGCGCTACCCCCTCCTACGAGCAGTACTTC
clone_size: -
v_call: TRBV7-9
cdr3_length: 17
j_call: TRBJ2-7
d_call: TRBD2

cdr3_aa: CASSGGSGTSASGRETQYF
cdr3_nt: TGTGCCAGCAGCGGCGGGAGCGGGACTAGCGCCTCAGGTCGGGAGACCCAGTACTTC
clone_size: -
v_call: TRBV5-4
cdr3_length: 19
j_call: TRBJ2-5
d_call: TRBD2

cdr3_aa: CASSIRTPQETQYF
cdr3_nt: TGTGCCAGCAGCATCAGAACCCCTCAAGAGACCCAGTACTTC
clone_size: -
v_call: TRBV9
cdr3_length: 14
j_call: TRBJ2-5
d_call: -

cdr3_aa: CAWSPQEYEQYF
cdr3_nt: TGTGCCTGGAGCCCCCAGGAATACGAGCAGTACTTC
clone_size: -
v_call: TRBV30
cdr3_length: 12
j_call: TRBJ2-7
d_call: -